The entry that follows covers one T cell receptor beta chain sequence. These data come from a study of blood T cell repertoires in COVID-19. Across the whole study: Acute and convalescent COVID-19 specimens originated in the United States, Italy and Spain. Nucleic acid was either cDNA or gDNA, and it came from T cells, B-cell-depleted T cells, or PBMCs.

Original processing methods: Amplified reference gene primers provided the basis for estimating nucleated cell counts. Generated by immunoSEQ multiplex PCR, the TCRdb table keeps only in-frame clones and is missing some. The V and J calls and the clone size are those of that table, but D and trimming were determined from the DNA. The data show almost 400,000 clones, roughly 89% seen once. Membership in each cohort depended on participant-reported clinical history. The J segment lost 10 bases and the V segment lost 5 bases, leaving 14 bases of the junction unmatched. CDR3 length equals 16 residues. Germline V gene lookup returns CDR1 KGHSH and CDR2 LQKENI.

This TCR was recovered from a woman between 25 and 40 years old who had recovered from COVID-19. The chain joins TRBV18 to TRBJ2-1; 10 bases map to TRBD2. The source material was PBMCs or T cells enriched from blood (not recorded which). The CDR3 protein is CASSSPLSGGAVEQFF. Here the CDR3 DNA reads TGTGCCAGCTCATCTCCCCTGAGCGGGGGGGCCGTAGAGCAGTTCTTC.